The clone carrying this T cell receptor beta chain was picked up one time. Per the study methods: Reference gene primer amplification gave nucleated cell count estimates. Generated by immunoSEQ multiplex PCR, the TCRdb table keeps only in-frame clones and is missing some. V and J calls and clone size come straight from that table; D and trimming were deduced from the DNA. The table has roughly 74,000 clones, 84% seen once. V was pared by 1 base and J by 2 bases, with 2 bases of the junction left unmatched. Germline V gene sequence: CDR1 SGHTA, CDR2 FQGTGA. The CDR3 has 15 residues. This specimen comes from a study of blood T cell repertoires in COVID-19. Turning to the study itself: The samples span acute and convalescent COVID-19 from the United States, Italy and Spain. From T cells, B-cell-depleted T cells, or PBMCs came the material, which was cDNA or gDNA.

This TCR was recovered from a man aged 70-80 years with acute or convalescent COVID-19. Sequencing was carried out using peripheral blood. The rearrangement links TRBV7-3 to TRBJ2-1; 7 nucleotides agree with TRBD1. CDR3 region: CASSLIQGAYNEQFF. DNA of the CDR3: TGTGCCAGCAGCTTAATTCAGGGGGCCTACAATGAGCAGTTCTTC. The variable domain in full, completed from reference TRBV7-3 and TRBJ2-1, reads GAGVSQTPSNKVTEKGKYVELRCDPISGHTALYWYRQSLGQGPEFLIYFQGTGAADDSGLPNDRFFAVRPEGSVSTLKIQRTERGDSAVYLCASSLIQGAYNEQFFGPGTRLTVL.